This T cell receptor (beta chain) was documented in a study of blood T cells in healthy people across ages. For the study at large: Per two T cells, about one barcoded beta molecule was captured through template switching.

This clonotype was recorded only once. Its antigen is currently unknown. Primed by a sample-barcoded 5' primer and a J-beta primer mix, a second PCR proceeded for about 7 to 11 cycles. In TCRdb, the 5' RACE reads were re-called with MiXCR into one record per CDR3 protein. The repertoire consists of 700,000 to 900,000 distinct CDR3 sequences, with about 53% occurring once and the leading ten covering approximately 40%. This CDR3 is 17 amino acids long. Germline V gene sequence: CDR1 SGHRS, CDR2 YFSETQ. V lost 4 bases, J lost 4 bases, and 23 bases lay in between. Whole-study results and caveats: Donor CMV status, an unknown factor, possibly confounded changes in expanded clonotypes.

The receptor was isolated from an elderly man in good health. The sequenced sample consisted of blood. The V and J genes are TRBV5-1 and TRBJ1-1; D perhaps matches TRBD1 (6 bases). In DNA form, the CDR3 reads TGCGCCAGCAGCCTTGGGAATCAGGGGCCTACGGGCACTGAAGCTTTCTTT. It specifies CASSLGNQGPTGTEAFF.